This T cell receptor (beta chain) was obtained from a study of lymphopenia after photon versus proton radiotherapy. Some clones are missing from TCRdb's copy, which holds only in-frame ones; the method was immunoSEQ multiplex PCR. This table has fewer than 45,000 clones, roughly 84% appearing once. For this clone: Its target is not known.

Findings and limits, study-wide: Authors raise, but do not show, better survival with proton therapy. Post-nadir diversity loss with photons came from oligoclonal expansion, particularly CD8+ Temra cells. Post-nadir TCR diversity decline inversely tracked overall survival among those who died.

The germline gives CDR1 MRHNA, CDR2 SNTAGT. With 3 bases removed from V and 0 bases from J, the gap between germline ends came to 9 bases. The CDR3 has 14 residues. The gene calls are TRBV6-4 and TRBJ2-7; D may match TRBD1 or TRBD2 (6 bases each). The starting material was peripheral blood, obtained from a patient treated with proton-based radiotherapy. This sequence originates from a woman aged 70-85 years with pancreatic cancer. Some clones in this sample may be carry-over from other donors' samples. CDR3 region: CASSEQGGSYEQYF. Here the CDR3 DNA reads TGTGCCAGCAGTGAACAGGGAGGCTCCTACGAGCAGTACTTC.